The 20 T cell receptor beta chains below come from one sample, sequenced in a study of blood T cell repertoires in COVID-19. Produced via immunoSEQ multiplex PCR; TCRdb's table is partial and in-frame only. The sample has about 210,000 clones, around 85% seen once. The specimen sequenced was peripheral blood. These receptor sequences come from a man between 40 and 49 years old with acute or convalescent COVID-19.

This chain connects TRBV6-6 to TRBJ1-2, with D perhaps TRBD1 (6 bases). This CDR3 is 14 amino acids long. V was clipped by 4 bases and J by 4 bases, with 13 bases between them. CDR1 is MNHNY, CDR2 SVGAGI, per germline (reference sequence). The CDR3: CASSWQTGSYGYTF. The CDR3 DNA follows: TGTGCCAGCAGTTGGCAAACAGGGAGCTATGGCTACACCTTC.

V is TRBV9 and J is TRBJ2-3; 8 positions agree with TRBD2. Germline lookup yields CDR1 SGDLS and CDR2 YYNGEE. Trimming took 4 bases from V and 0 from J; bases not matched to a gene: 4. CDR3 length: 15 residues. In DNA, the CDR3 is TGTGCCAGCAGCCCGAGCGGGAGCAGCACAGATACGCAGTATTTT. Translated, it gives CASSPSGSSTDTQYF.

This sequence joins TRBV2 and TRBJ2-7, with D possibly being TRBD1 (6 bases). The V and J ends lost 6 bases and 2 bases respectively, with 20 bases between them. CDR1 is SNHLY and CDR2 is FYNNEI in the germline V gene. This CDR3 is 16 amino acids long. The CDR3 spells CASRSAPGQGPYEQYF. The DNA for the CDR3 is TGTGCCAGCAGATCAGCCCCGGGCCAGGGGCCCTACGAGCAGTACTTC. Full variable domain (outside the CDR3, taken from reference TRBV2 and TRBJ2-7): EPEVTQTPSHQVTQMGQEVILRCVPISNHLYFYWYRQILGQKVEFLVSFYNNEISEKSEIFDDQFSVERPDGSNFTLKIRSTKLEDSAMYFCASRSAPGQGPYEQYFGPGTRLTVT.

The chain employs TRBV28 and TRBJ2-7; D is perhaps TRBD2 (5 bases). The V and J ends lost 2 bases and 7 bases respectively, with 9 bases between them. CDR1 is MDHEN and CDR2 is SYDVKM in the germline V gene. This CDR3 has 12 amino acids. DNA for the CDR3: TGTGCCAGCAGTTTACTAGGGAGTGAGCAGTACTTC. Translated, it gives CASSLLGSEQYF.

The gene calls are TRBV4-1 and TRBJ2-7, with D possibly being TRBD1 (6 bases). V was clipped by 4 bases and J by 4 bases, with 11 bases between them. Germline V gives CDR1 MGHRA, CDR2 YSYEKL. The CDR3 runs to 13 residues. The chain's CDR3 is CASSLAGEYEQYF. DNA of the CDR3: TGCGCCAGCAGCCTTGCAGGGGAGTACGAGCAGTACTTC.

The chain has TRBV6-2 or TRBV6-3 and TRBJ2-7; TRBD2 agrees at 7 bases. Looked up from germline, CDR1 is MNHEY and CDR2 is SVGEGT. This CDR3 has 13 amino acids. Trimming took 2 bases from V and 6 from J; bases not matched to a gene: 4. The CDR3: CASSYGPGGEQYF. CDR3 nucleotide sequence: TGTGCCAGCAGTTACGGCCCGGGGGGCGAGCAGTACTTC.

The sample holds one count of this clone. J is TRBJ2-5 and V is TRBV7-9; a weak D match, TRBD2 (6 bases). V lost 5 bases and J lost 4, with 17 bases in between. The CDR3 has 15 residues. In germline, CDR1 is SEHNR, CDR2 FQNEAQ (reference sequence). CDR3 nucleotides: TGTGCCAGCAGCCCGCTCATATTGGAGGGAGAGACCCAGTACTTC. Translated, it gives CASSPLILEGETQYF.

This rearrangement joins TRBV9 to TRBJ2-3, with 10 bases that match TRBD1. The germline gives CDR1 SGDLS, CDR2 YYNGEE. This CDR3 comprises 16 residues. J lost 3 bases, V lost 7 bases, and 11 bases had no gene match. The CDR3 DNA reads TGTGCCAGCGCGAAGGCGCGGACAGGGGGGACAGATACGCAGTATTTT. It specifies CASAKARTGGTDTQYF.

The chain couples TRBV6-5 to TRBJ2-2; D possibly corresponds to TRBD2 (7 bases). The V gene lost 7 bases and the J gene lost 0 bases, with 12 bases spanning the gap. Germline V gene lookup returns CDR1 MNHEY and CDR2 SVGAGI. The CDR3 sequence is 15 residues long. The CDR3 sequence is CASKGGEANTGELFF. Written as DNA, the CDR3 is TGTGCCAGCAAGGGGGGGGAGGCGAACACCGGGGAGCTGTTTTTT.

The chain has TRBV5-6 and TRBJ1-2; D is possibly TRBD1 (6 bases). V lost 4 bases, J lost 6 bases, and 19 bases lay in between. The CDR3 has 15 residues. Looked up from germline, CDR1 is SGHDT and CDR2 is YYEEEE. In DNA, the CDR3 is TGTGCCAGCAGCCTACCGACAGGTCTTCAGGATGGCTACACCTTC. Residues: CASSLPTGLQDGYTF.

This chain connects TRBV19 to TRBJ2-1, with D perhaps TRBD1 (5 bases). Per the germline V gene, CDR1 is LNHDA and CDR2 is SQIVND (reference sequence). This CDR3 region has 13 residues. The germline V and J ends were trimmed by 7 bases and 7 bases, with 14 bases remaining between them. CDR3 loop: CASIGDSANEQFF. The CDR3 DNA reads as TGTGCCAGTATAGGGGATAGTGCAAATGAGCAGTTCTTC.

This clone was recorded a few times. The J gene is TRBJ1-1, the V gene TRBV3-1 (or the pseudogene TRBV3-2); no firm D call. The CDR3 is 12 residues long. V shed 4 bases and J shed 6 bases, with 9 bases lying between them. Germline assignment: CDR1 LGHDT and CDR2 YNNKEL (reference sequence). CDR3 sequence (DNA): TGTGCCAGCAGCCTAGCCGCTGCTGAAGCTTTCTTT. It specifies CASSLAAAEAFF.

This clone was observed a single time. This chain links TRBV25-1 with TRBJ2-1, with a tentative D call TRBD2 (5 bases). The CDR3 contains 15 residues. V was clipped by 3 bases and J by 5 bases, with 14 bases between them. Germline lookup yields CDR1 MGHDK and CDR2 SYGVNS. The CDR3 coding sequence is TGTGCCAGCAGTGATGAGGGCCTCAATAACAATGAGCAGTTCTTC. This sequence encodes CASSDEGLNNNEQFF. Full variable domain (missing parts from reference TRBV25-1 and TRBJ2-1): EADIYQTPRYLVIGTGKKITLECSQTMGHDKMYWYQQDPGMELHLIHYSYGVNSTEKGDLSSESTVSRIRTEHFPLTLESARPSHTSQYLCASSDEGLNNNEQFFGPGTRLTVL.

The V call is TRBV19, the J call TRBJ2-3, with TRBD1 matching 8 bases. There are 14 residues in the CDR3. J lost 6 bases, V lost 4 bases, and 6 bases had no gene match. Germline CDR1 and CDR2: LNHDA and SQIVND (reference sequence). The CDR3 sequence: CASSRGQGADTQYF. CDR3 sequence (DNA): TGTGCCAGTAGTAGAGGACAGGGTGCCGATACGCAGTATTTT.

The chain links TRBV15 to TRBJ1-4; weak D call: TRBD1 (5 bases). The CDR3 totals 15 residues. V lost 7 bases to trimming and J lost 5 bases, with 17 bases between them. From germline, CDR1 is LNHNV and CDR2 YYDKDF (reference sequence). This CDR3 is CATTQWGGMNEKLFF. The CDR3 region has the DNA TGTGCCACCACCCAGTGGGGGGGTATGAATGAAAAACTGTTTTTT.

The V call is TRBV30, the J call TRBJ2-3, with no clear D. The V end was cut by 1 base, the J end by 4 bases, with 15 bases between. CDR1 is GTSNPN, CDR2 SVGIG, per germline (reference sequence). The CDR3 runs 15 residues. CDR3: CAWSAHSSDSDTQYF. CDR3 DNA sequence: TGTGCCTGGAGTGCCCACTCGAGTGACTCAGATACGCAGTATTTT.

The chain joins TRBV14 to TRBJ1-2; TRBD1 is a possible D gene (5 bases). The germline CDR1 and CDR2 sequences are SGHDN and FVKESK. With 5 bases removed from V and 13 bases from J, the gap between germline ends came to 20 bases. CDR3 length equals 13 residues. CDR3 region: CASSFLGLQGRTF. CDR3 bases: TGTGCCAGCAGCTTCCTTGGGCTTCAGGGCCGCACCTTC.

This clone was picked up one time. This chain connects TRBV2 to TRBJ1-2, with D perhaps TRBD1 (5 bases). Trimming pared 3 bases from V and 8 bases from J, leaving 16 bases between. Germline V gene data show CDR1 as SNHLY and CDR2 as FYNNEI. The length of the CDR3 is 14 residues. CDR3 DNA sequence: TGTGCCAGCAGTGAGGGGCAACGGGCGGGAGGCTACACCTTC. Protein product: CASSEGQRAGGYTF.

V gene TRBV3-1 (or the pseudogene TRBV3-2) combines with J gene TRBJ1-1, with TRBD1 matching over 11 bases. Germline assignment: CDR1 LGHDT and CDR2 YNNKEL (reference sequence). The ends lost 4 bases at V and 6 bases at J; junction bases unmatched: 4. This CDR3 has 14 residues. The CDR3 region is CASSLGTGGSEAFF. The CDR3, as DNA: TGTGCCAGCAGCCTCGGGACAGGGGGGTCTGAAGCTTTCTTT.

The chain joins TRBV5-8 to TRBJ1-5; 7 positions agree with TRBD1. This CDR3 is built from 16 residues. The trim removed 6 bases at V and 1 base at J, leaving 10 bases unmatched. Germline V gives CDR1 SGHTS, CDR2 YDEGEE. The CDR3 bases are TGTGCCAGCAACCTACAGGGGCAGGGGAGCAATCAGCCCCAGCATTTT. Translated: CASNLQGQGSNQPQHF.